The sequence of this T cell receptor beta chain was determined in a study of T cell responses to AZD1222 COVID-19 vaccine. Findings of the study overall: Repertoires were sampled only after the peak T cell response.

As to this clone: The antigen remains undetermined.

Using immunoSEQ multiplex PCR, the repertoire was profiled, and TCRdb retains in-frame clones only, with some absent. The profile covers over 150,000 clones, with around nine tenths appearing a single time and more than 5% taken by the ten largest. With 0 bases clipped from V and 1 base from J, the junction kept 8 bases outside the gene matches. The CDR3 is 19 residues long. The germline V gene encodes CDR1 LGHDT and CDR2 YNNKEL (reference sequence). This sample comprised peripheral blood, obtained on day 0 of AZD1222 vaccination. This sequence joins TRBV3-1 (or the pseudogene TRBV3-2) and TRBJ2-4; 11 nucleotides agree with TRBD2. The source is an adult in good health. The DNA of the CDR3 is TGTGCCAGCAGCCAAGACCTTACTAGCGGGAGAATTGCCAAAAACATTCAGTACTTC. It codes for CASSQDLTSGRIAKNIQYF.